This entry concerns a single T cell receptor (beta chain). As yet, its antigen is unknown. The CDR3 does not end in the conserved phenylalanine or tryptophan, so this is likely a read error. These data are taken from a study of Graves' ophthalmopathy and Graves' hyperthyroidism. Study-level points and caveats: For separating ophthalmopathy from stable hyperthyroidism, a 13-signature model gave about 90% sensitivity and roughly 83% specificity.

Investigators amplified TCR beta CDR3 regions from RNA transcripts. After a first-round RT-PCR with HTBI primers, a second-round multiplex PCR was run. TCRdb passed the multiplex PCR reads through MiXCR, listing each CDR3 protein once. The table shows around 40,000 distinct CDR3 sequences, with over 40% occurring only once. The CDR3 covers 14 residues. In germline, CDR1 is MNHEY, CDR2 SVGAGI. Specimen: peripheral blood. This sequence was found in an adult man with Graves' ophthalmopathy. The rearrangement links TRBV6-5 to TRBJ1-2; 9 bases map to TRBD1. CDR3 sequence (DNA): TGCGCCAGCAGAGGGGACAGGGTCAGCTATGGCTACACCCTC. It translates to CASRGDRVSYGYTL.